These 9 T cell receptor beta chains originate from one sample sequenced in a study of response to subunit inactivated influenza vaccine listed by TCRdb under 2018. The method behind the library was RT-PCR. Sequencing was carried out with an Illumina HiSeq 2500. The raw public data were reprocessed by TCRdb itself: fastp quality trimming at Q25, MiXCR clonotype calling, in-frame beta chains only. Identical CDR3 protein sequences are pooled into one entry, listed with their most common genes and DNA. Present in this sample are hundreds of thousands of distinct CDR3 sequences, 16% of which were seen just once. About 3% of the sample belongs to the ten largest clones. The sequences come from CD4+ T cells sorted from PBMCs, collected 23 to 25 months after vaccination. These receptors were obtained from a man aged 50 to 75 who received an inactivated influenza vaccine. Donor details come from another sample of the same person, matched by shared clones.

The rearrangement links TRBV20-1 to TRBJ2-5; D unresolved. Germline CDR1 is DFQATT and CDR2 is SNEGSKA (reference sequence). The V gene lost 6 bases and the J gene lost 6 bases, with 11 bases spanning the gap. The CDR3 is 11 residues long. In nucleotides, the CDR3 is TGCAGTGCCCCAAGTTGGCAGACCCAGTACTTC. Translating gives CSAPSWQTQYF.

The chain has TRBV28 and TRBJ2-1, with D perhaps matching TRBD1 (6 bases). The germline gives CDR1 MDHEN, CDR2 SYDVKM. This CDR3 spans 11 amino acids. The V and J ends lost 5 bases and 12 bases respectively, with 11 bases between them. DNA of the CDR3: TGTGCCAGCAGTGCCGGGACATCGCAGTTCTTC. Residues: CASSAGTSQFF.

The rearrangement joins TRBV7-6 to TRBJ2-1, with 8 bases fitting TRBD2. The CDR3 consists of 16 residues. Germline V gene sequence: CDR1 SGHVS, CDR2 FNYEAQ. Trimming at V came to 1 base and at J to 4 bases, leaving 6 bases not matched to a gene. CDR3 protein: CASSLGTSLRYNEQFF. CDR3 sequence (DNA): TGTGCCAGCAGCTTAGGGACTAGCCTCCGGTACAATGAGCAGTTCTTC. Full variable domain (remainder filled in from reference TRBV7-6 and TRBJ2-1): GAGVSQSPRYKVTKRGQDVALRCDPISGHVSLYWYRQALGQGPEFLTYFNYEAQQDKSGLPNDRFSAERPEGSISTLTIQRTEQRDSAMYRCASSLGTSLRYNEQFFGPGTRLTVL.

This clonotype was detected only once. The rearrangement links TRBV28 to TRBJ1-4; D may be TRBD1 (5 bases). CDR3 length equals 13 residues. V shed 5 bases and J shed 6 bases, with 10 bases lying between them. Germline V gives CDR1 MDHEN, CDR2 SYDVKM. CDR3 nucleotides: TGTGCCAGCAGTCGGAGGGACTATGAAAAACTGTTTTTT. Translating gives CASSRRDYEKLFF.

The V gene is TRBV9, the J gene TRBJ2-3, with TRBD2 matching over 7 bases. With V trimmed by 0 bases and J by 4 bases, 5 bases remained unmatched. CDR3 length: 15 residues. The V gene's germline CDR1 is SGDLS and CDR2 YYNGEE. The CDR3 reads CASSVDQGRADTQYF. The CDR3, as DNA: TGTGCCAGCAGCGTAGACCAAGGGAGGGCAGATACGCAGTATTTT. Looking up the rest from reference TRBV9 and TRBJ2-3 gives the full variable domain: DSGVTQTPKHLITATGQRVTLRCSPRSGDLSVYWYQQSLDQGLQFLIQYYNGEERAKGNILERFSAQQFPDLHSELNLSSLELGDSALYFCASSVDQGRADTQYFGPGTRLTVL.

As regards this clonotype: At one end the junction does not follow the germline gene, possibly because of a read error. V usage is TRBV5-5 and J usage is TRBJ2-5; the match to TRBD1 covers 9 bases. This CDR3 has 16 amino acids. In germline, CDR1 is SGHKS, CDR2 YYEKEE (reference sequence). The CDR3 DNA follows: TGTGCCAGCAGCTTGGCAGGGACAGGGTTTCAAGAGGCCCAGTACTTC. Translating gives CASSLAGTGFQEAQYF.

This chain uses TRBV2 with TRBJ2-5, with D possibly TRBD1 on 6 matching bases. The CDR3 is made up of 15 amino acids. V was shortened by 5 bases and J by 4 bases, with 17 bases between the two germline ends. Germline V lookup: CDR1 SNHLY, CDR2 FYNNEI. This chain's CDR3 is CASSLNRVRGETQYF. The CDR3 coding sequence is TGTGCCAGCAGTCTTAACAGGGTTAGAGGAGAGACCCAGTACTTC.

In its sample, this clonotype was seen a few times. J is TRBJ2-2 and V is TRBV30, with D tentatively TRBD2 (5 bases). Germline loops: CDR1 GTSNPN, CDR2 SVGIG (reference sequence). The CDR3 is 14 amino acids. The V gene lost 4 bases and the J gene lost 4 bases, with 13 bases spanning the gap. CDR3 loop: CAWKWVGGTGELFF. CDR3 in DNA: TGTGCCTGGAAATGGGTCGGAGGCACCGGGGAGCTGTTTTTT.

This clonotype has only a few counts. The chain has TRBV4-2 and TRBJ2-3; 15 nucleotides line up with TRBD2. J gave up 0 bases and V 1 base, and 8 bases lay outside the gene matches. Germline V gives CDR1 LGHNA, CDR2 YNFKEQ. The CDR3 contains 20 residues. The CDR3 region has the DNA TGTGCCAGCAGCCAAGTTGGGACTAGCGGGGGGCTTTTTAGCACAGATACGCAGTATTTT. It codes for CASSQVGTSGGLFSTDTQYF.